This T cell receptor (beta chain) was obtained from a study of ipilimumab plus nivolumab after autologous stem cell transplantation. The wider study: Patients received a median of roughly five ipilimumab and about 8 nivolumab doses. Findings and caveats of the study: TCR repertoire, Treg phenotype and gut microbiota reportedly support more study of this approach.

Details on this clone: Its specificity is unknown.

Checkpoint therapy with ipilimumab 1 mg/kg began 14 to 28 days after transplant. Patients got 3 mg/kg IV nivolumab weeks 1, 4, 7, 10, then biweekly through week 26. Assay: immunoSEQ multiplex PCR; the TCRdb copy retains only in-frame clones and omits some. This sample has fewer than 30,000 clones, with approximately 86% found just once. CDR1 is SGHDT and CDR2 is YYEEEE in the germline V gene. CDR3 length: 14 amino acids. V dropped 0 bases and J dropped 4 bases, with 7 bases sitting between them. The V call is TRBV5-6, the J call TRBJ1-4; D not resolved. The source material was PBMCs, sampled in a trial of ipilimumab plus nivolumab as post-transplant consolidation. The source is a male donor with diffuse large B-cell lymphoma. The CDR3 region is CASSLGVYNEKLFF. In DNA, the CDR3 is TGTGCCAGCAGCTTGGGGGTATATAATGAAAAACTGTTTTTT.